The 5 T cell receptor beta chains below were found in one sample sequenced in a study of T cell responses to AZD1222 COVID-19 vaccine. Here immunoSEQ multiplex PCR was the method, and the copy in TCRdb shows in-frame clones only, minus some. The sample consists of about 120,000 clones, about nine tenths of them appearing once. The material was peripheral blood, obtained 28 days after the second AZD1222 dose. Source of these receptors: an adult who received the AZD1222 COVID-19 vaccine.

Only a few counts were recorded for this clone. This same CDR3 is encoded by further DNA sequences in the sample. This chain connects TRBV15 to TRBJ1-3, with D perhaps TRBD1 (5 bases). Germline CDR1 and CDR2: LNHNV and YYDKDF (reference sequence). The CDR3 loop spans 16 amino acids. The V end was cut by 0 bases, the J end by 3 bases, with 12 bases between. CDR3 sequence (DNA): TGTGCCACCAGCAGAGATCTGGGGGAAAGTGGAAACACCATATATTTT. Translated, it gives CATSRDLGESGNTIYF.

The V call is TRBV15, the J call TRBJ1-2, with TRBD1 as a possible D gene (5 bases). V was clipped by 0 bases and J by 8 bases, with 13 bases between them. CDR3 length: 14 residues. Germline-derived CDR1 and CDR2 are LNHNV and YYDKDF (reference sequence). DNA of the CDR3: TGTGCCACCAGCAGAGATCTGCAGGGCTCGGGCTACACCTTC. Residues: CATSRDLQGSGYTF.

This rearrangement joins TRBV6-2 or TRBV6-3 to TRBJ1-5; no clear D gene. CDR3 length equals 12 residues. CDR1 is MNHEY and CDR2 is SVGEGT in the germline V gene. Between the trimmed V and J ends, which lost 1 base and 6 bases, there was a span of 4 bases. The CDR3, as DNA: TGTGCCAGCAGTTACTTCAGTCAGCCCCAGCATTTT. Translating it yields CASSYFSQPQHF.

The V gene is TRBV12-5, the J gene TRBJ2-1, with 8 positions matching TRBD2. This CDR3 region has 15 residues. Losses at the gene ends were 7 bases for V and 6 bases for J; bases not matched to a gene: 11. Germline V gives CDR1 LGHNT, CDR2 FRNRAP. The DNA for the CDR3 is TGTGCTAGTGCTCTCGCAGCGGGGGCTCCCAATGAGCAGTTCTTC. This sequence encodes CASALAAGAPNEQFF.

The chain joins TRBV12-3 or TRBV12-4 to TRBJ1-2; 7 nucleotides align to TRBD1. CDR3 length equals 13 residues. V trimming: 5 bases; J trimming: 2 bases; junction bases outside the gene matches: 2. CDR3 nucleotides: TGTGCCAGCAGTATGGGACAGAACTATGGCTACACCTTC. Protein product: CASSMGQNYGYTF.